A selection of T cell receptor beta chains follows, all from one sample in a study of spatial heterogeneity in lung cancer. Via MiXCR, TCRdb re-called the 5' RACE reads, giving one row per CDR3 protein. Among several thousand distinct CDR3 sequences, roughly 12% were seen once, and the ten largest hold approximately 26%. This specimen was lung tumor tissue, taken at surgery. These receptors came from a male donor with early-stage non-small cell lung cancer. The CDR3 runs from the conserved cysteine through the conserved F or W. Each record gives: clone size, J gene, V gene, D gene, CDR3 DNA, CDR3 protein. The D gene is left open where the match is weak. The size field is filled for only some rows; it gives once, few, many or a size class.

medium-sized TRBJ2-2 TRBV20-1 TRBD2 TGCAGTGCTATGCCCGGGACTAGAAACACCGGGGAGCTGTTTTTT CSAMPGTRNTGELFF
. TRBJ2-7 TRBV28 TRBD1 TGTGCCAGCAGTTTATTCCCAGGGGGCGGTTACGAGCAGTACTTC CASSLFPGGGYEQYF
. TRBJ2-1 TRBV30 . TGTGCCTGGGTTAGGAGGGGACTTTACAATGAGCAGTTCTTC CAWVRRGLYNEQFF
. TRBJ2-7 TRBV12-3/TRBV12-4 . TGTGCCAGCACAAGCCCCGGGGCCTTTTACGAGCAGTACTTC CASTSPGAFYEQYF
many TRBJ2-6 TRBV19 . TGTGCCAGTAGTACCCAAACAAGGGGACTCCGCCTCTCTGGGGCCAACGTCCTGACTTTC CASSTQTRGLRLSGANVLTF
. TRBJ2-3 TRBV7-2 TRBD2 TGTGCCAGCAGCCCAAGACTAGCGGGAGGCACAGATACGCAGTATTTT CASSPRLAGGTDTQYF
. TRBJ2-3 TRBV28 . TGTGCCAGCAGCCCTCCCCGGTCCGGTTTACATAGCACAGATACGCAGTATTTT CASSPPRSGLHSTDTQYF
many TRBJ2-3 TRBV6-6 . TGTGCCAGCAGTTACTCTCAGCGGTACACAGATACGCAGTATTTT CASSYSQRYTDTQYF
medium-sized TRBJ1-2 TRBV5-1 TRBD1 TGCGCCAGCAGCTCCGATCCCGGGACAGCGGATGGCTACACCTTC CASSSDPGTADGYTF
. TRBJ1-1 TRBV7-9 . TGTGCCAGCAGCTTAGGGACAGAGTCCGAAGCTTTCTTT CASSLGTESEAFF
medium-sized TRBJ2-1 TRBV7-2 . TGTGCCAGCAGCCGTGGTAATTTGGTTGGGACAGAGCAGTTCTTC CASSRGNLVGTEQFF
medium-sized TRBJ1-4 TRBV6-2/TRBV6-3 TRBD1 TGTGCCAGCAGTTACCTCGGACAGGGGGATGAAAAACTGTTTTTT CASSYLGQGDEKLFF
medium-sized TRBJ2-1 TRBV30 TRBD2 TGTGCCTGGAGTGCGGGGGGGTACAATGAGCAGTTCTTC CAWSAGGYNEQFF
few TRBJ2-7 TRBV7-8 . TGTGCCAGCAGCCCCGGGGACTCGCGTTTGGAGCAGTACTTC CASSPGDSRLEQYF
medium-sized TRBJ2-5 TRBV20-1 TRBD1 TGCAGTGCTACCGGGACAGAAGAGACCCAGTACTTC CSATGTEETQYF
. TRBJ2-7 TRBV6-5 . TGTGCCAGCAGTTACTCGAATTGGGGGAGCTACGAGCAGTACTTC CASSYSNWGSYEQYF
many TRBJ1-5 TRBV10-3 . TGTGCCATCAGTGGGCAGGGAGGTCAGCCCCAGCATTTT CAISGQGGQPQHF
. TRBJ2-1 TRBV5-1 TRBD2 TGCGCCAGCAGCTTGGTGTCCGCGGGAGGGCATGAGCAGTTCTTC CASSLVSAGGHEQFF
many TRBJ2-1 TRBV3-2 . TGTGCCAGCAGCCAGGAGGGAACTAGCGGGAGGGCCCGGGATGAGCAGTTCTTC CASSQEGTSGRARDEQFF
. TRBJ1-2 TRBV30 . TGTGCCTTGGACCGCGCCGCTAGGTATGGCTACACCTTC CALDRAARYGYTF
many TRBJ1-2 TRBV7-2 . TGTGCCAGCAGCATAAACAAGGGCGCTAACTATGGCTACACCTTC CASSINKGANYGYTF
. TRBJ2-3 TRBV20-1 . TGCAGTGCTAGATTGCTCGGGAGTTGGTCAGATACGCAGTATTTT CSARLLGSWSDTQYF
. TRBJ2-1 TRBV7-6 . TGTGCCAGCAGCTTAGACTTAGCATGGTACAATGAGCAGTTCTTC CASSLDLAWYNEQFF
. TRBJ1-1 TRBV7-9 . TGTGCCAGCAGCTTAGGTACCACTGAAGCTTTCTTT CASSLGTTEAFF
medium-sized TRBJ2-7 TRBV24-1 . TGTGCCACCAGTGATGGGAGGCAGGTCGGGGTGAACGAGCAGTACTTC CATSDGRQVGVNEQYF
. TRBJ2-1 TRBV27 . TGTGCCAGCAGTTTAATAGGGAGGATTGCTGAGCAGTTCTTC CASSLIGRIAEQFF
many TRBJ2-5 TRBV7-2 . TGTGCCAGCAGCTTAGCGGGGGGCCTGAAGGAGACCCAGTACTTC CASSLAGGLKETQYF
many TRBJ2-5 TRBV28 . TGTGCCAGCAGTTTGTTGGCTCTGAAAGAGACCCAGTACTTC CASSLLALKETQYF
many TRBJ1-1 TRBV16 . TGTGCCAGCAGCCAATCGGAAAACACTGAAGCTTTCTTT CASSQSENTEAFF
. TRBJ1-1 TRBV3-1 . TGTGCCAGCAGCCAAGGCAGCCGTGAAGCTTTCTTT CASSQGSREAFF
. TRBJ1-4 TRBV7-2 TRBD1 TGTGCCAGCAGCCGGGGACAGACTAATGAAAAACTGTTTTTT CASSRGQTNEKLFF
medium-sized TRBJ2-7 TRBV20-1 TRBD2 TGCAGTGCTAGAGGTTTAGCGGGGAGCTCCTACGAGCAGTACTTC CSARGLAGSSYEQYF
. TRBJ2-1 TRBV27 . TGTGCCAGCACCGTGGGTGTTAGCAGCAATGAGCAGTTCTTC CASTVGVSSNEQFF
medium-sized TRBJ2-2 TRBV30 . TGTGCCTGGAGTGTACATGTGAACACCGGGGAGCTGTTTTTT CAWSVHVNTGELFF
medium-sized TRBJ2-1 TRBV29-1 . TGCAGCGTTGAAAGGGTTTTGAATGAGCAGTTCTTC CSVERVLNEQFF
medium-sized TRBJ2-1 TRBV29-1 . TGCAGCGTTCAGGCTCACTCCCTAGGGATATACAATGAGCAGTTCTTC CSVQAHSLGIYNEQFF
few TRBJ2-7 TRBV20-1 . TGCAGTGCTTTGGACCAAAGAGGGCTTTACGAGCAGTACTTC CSALDQRGLYEQYF
many TRBJ2-7 TRBV20-1 . TGCAGTGCTAGAGATCGACAGAGTAATGGATACGAGCAGTACTTC CSARDRQSNGYEQYF
. TRBJ2-5 TRBV2 . TGTGCCAGCAGTCTCAGTAGGGGTGGCCAAGAGACCCAGTACTTC CASSLSRGGQETQYF
. TRBJ2-1 TRBV6-5 TRBD2 TGTGCCAGCAGCTCTCCCCTGACGGGAGGGGATGAGCAGTTCTTC CASSSPLTGGDEQFF
medium-sized TRBJ1-6 TRBV29-1 . TGCAGCGTTGCCTCAACTGAGAATTCACCCCTCCACTTT CSVASTENSPLHF
many TRBJ2-1 TRBV28 . TGTGCCAGCAGTTTACTGGCAGGGGACAATGAGCAGTTCTTC CASSLLAGDNEQFF
many TRBJ2-3 TRBV5-1 TRBD2 TGCGCCAGCAGCTTGGCACTCGGTAGCGGGGGAGCAGATACGCAGTATTTT CASSLALGSGGADTQYF
medium-sized TRBJ1-4 TRBV20-1 . TGCAGCCTCACGGGGGGCATACAAGAAAAACTGTTTTTT CSLTGGIQEKLFF
medium-sized TRBJ2-1 TRBV6-5 TRBD2 TGTGCCAGCAGTCCCACGGGGGGAAGGGCCAATGAGCAGTTCTTC CASSPTGGRANEQFF
few TRBJ2-5 TRBV5-1 . TGCGCCAGCAGCTGGGGTTCGGGGGAGACCCAGTACTTC CASSWGSGETQYF
many TRBJ2-2 TRBV7-2 . TGTGCCAGCAGCCGGACCCCATACCGGGACGCTAACACCGGGGAGCTGTTTTTT CASSRTPYRDANTGELFF
few TRBJ1-2 TRBV6-5 . TGTGCCAGCAGGCCGACAACGACCGATGGCTACACCTTC CASRPTTTDGYTF
. TRBJ2-7 TRBV11-2 . TGTGCCAGCAGCGTAGACTACGAGCAGTACTTC CASSVDYEQYF
many TRBJ1-6 TRBV5-1 TRBD1 TGCGCCAGCAGCTTCGGGACAGGGGACTCACCCCTCCACTTT CASSFGTGDSPLHF
. TRBJ1-4 TRBV20-1 . TGCAGTGCTAGGGGTGAAAAACTGTTTTTT CSARGEKLFF
. TRBJ2-1 TRBV6-5 . TGTGCCGCCAGCAACCCCCCCGGGAGTAAGGACGGTGAGCAGTTCTTC CAASNPPGSKDGEQFF